The T cell receptor beta chain described here comes from a study of T cells in Graves' hyperthyroidism and ophthalmopathy (dated 2019 in TCRdb). Concerning the study at large: To identify distinguishing TCR V-J signatures, a discovery cohort of around 100 patients was used, comprising 40 to 45 with Graves' ophthalmopathy and around 57 with stable Graves' hyperthyroidism. TCR Vbeta CDR3 sequencing of 140 or so peripheral blood samples (over 40 ophthalmopathy, 75 to 85 hyperthyroidism and roughly 17 progressor patients) is reported in the paper. After blood sampling, hyperthyroidism patients were treated with methimazole at a starting dose of 30 mg daily, and ophthalmopathy patients were treated with high-dose intravenous methylprednisolone. Prospective prediction of ophthalmopathy was tested in an independent validation cohort consisting of some 20 hyperthyroidism patients and over 15 patients who later progressed to ophthalmopathy. The study also compared thyroid tissue and blood T-cell repertoires from over 5 Graves' hyperthyroidism patients. The 100 discovery patients were divided at random into training and test sets in a 7:3 ratio.

Reading the germline V gene gives CDR1 SNHLY and CDR2 FYNNEI. From its cysteine to its phenylalanine, the CDR3 spans 16 amino acids. The read is trimmed to its CDR3 DNA, 48 bases read in frame from base 1. Trimming at the junction amounts to 0 bases on V and 7 bases on J, and the germline ends lie 16 bases apart. The TCR beta CDR3 regions were amplified from RNA transcripts. For the first round of RT-PCR on the TCR CDR3, the HTBI primer set was used together with the Qiagen OneStep RT-PCR kit. Libraries were constructed in a second round of multiplex PCR, after which size selection and purification were carried out. Libraries were sequenced paired-end with 100 bp reads on an Illumina HiSeq2000. As for the original processing: Raw data were processed with SOAPnuke, discarding reads with adapters, uncalled bases, mean Phred below 15, or no exact constant-primer or identifier match. High-quality paired reads were merged with COPE v1.2.5, and unique nucleotide sequences were defined as clonotypes. Clonotypes were aligned to IMGT TRBV, TRBD and TRBJ reference segments using MiTCR v1.1. The analysis included only V-J combinations with a frequency above 0.0001, which together covered approximately 99% of the repertoires. A TCS score was defined as the ratio of F50 (clonal expansion) to E x V (chaos), with BLOSUM62-based TCRdist applied between CDR3 peptides within each V-J. Welch's t-statistics and random forest reduced 450 to 600 V-J features to around 14, which were used in a naive Bayes classifier (R e1071). The Morisita-Horn index was used to measure how similar the thyroid and blood repertoires were. TCRdb reprocessing: public reads trimmed at Q25 with fastp, clones called with MiXCR, in-frame beta chains kept. When rows share a CDR3 protein, they turn into one entry using the most common DNA and genes. The V and J calls and clone size are TCRdb's, not the authors'. This sample comprises about 540,000 distinct CDR3 sequences, more than 45% of them detected only once. Around 8% of the sample lies in the top ten.

Broader findings and caveats from the paper: Ophthalmopathy was separated from stable hyperthyroidism by a 13 V-J signature model, with 85% to 90% sensitivity and roughly 81% specificity obtained in cross-validation and 80%/75% obtained in testing. Sample size was not statistically predetermined, and blinding of investigators to group allocation was not performed. Most expanded thyroid clonotypes (frequency above 0.001) were also detected in blood, suggesting blood repertoires may reflect thyroid immune responses. During validation, the model predicted progression to ophthalmopathy a median of roughly six months ahead of onset, with approximately 71% sensitivity and under 85% specificity.

Points on this clonotype: What this receptor recognizes is not known. Base qualities are not at hand, and no much larger clone is one base apart.

Stable Graves' hyperthyroidism was defined as no progression to ophthalmopathy during 18 months of follow-up. Hyperthyroidism patients were newly diagnosed, with disease duration under 2 months, and aged 18 to 65 years. Exclusion was applied to patients with uncontrolled infections, other autoimmune diseases, pregnancy or lactation. Diagnoses relied on clinical symptoms, serum thyroxine and TRAb, thyroid ultrasound and orbital computed tomography. Trizol reagent was used to extract total RNA, and RNA quality was then checked on an Agilent 2100 Bioanalyzer. This clonotype was obtained from a woman younger than 30 with Graves' hyperthyroidism. The chain joins TRBV2 to TRBJ1-5; TRBD1 is possibly the D segment (5 matching bases). Sequenced sample: peripheral blood or thyroid tissue (not recorded which). In nucleotide form, the sequence is TGTGCCAGCAGTGAAGCGCAGGGCAGGGAGGGGCAGCCCCAGCATTTT. Its translation is CASSEAQGREGQPQHF.